A single sample gave rise to the 21 T cell receptor beta chains below, sequenced in a study of vaccination and CD4 T cells after COVID-19 (dated by TCRdb to 2021 to 2024). Library preparation used PCR. The reads were generated on an Illumina iSeq 100. At the Johns Hopkins FTIC core, DNA from the cultured CD4+ T cells underwent TCR sequencing with the Oncomine TCR Beta short-read assay. TCRdb trimmed public reads at Q25 via fastp, called clones via MiXCR and kept in-frame beta chains. A single entry per CDR3 protein holds the most common genes and DNA from its merged rows. The sample yields around 16,000 distinct CDR3 sequences; approximately 56% were counted once. The ten biggest clones cover about 16% of the sample. This specimen's time point label, interpreted: late sampling 161 to 241 days after vaccination in three convalescent patients. Sample treatment or condition, as interpreted from the label and publication: roughly nine-day PBMC culture with coronavirus spike peptide pools or control peptides (ViraFEST assay).

No antigen is known for these receptors. Source: CD4+ T cells from blood, cultured in vitro, taken about 7 months after SARS-CoV-2 vaccination. The receptors stem from a human donor who had recovered from COVID-19.

The chain links TRBV27 to TRBJ2-7, with D maybe TRBD1 (6 bases). Germline lookup yields CDR1 MNHEY and CDR2 SMNVEV (reference sequence). The CDR3 runs to 12 residues. V lost 5 bases and J 6 bases, leaving 11 bases between the germline ends. CDR3 nucleotides: TGTGCCAGCAGTGAATACAGGGTCGAGCAGTACTTC. It codes for CASSEYRVEQYF.

The rearrangement joins TRBV6-5 to TRBJ2-7, with D possibly matching TRBD2 (6 bases). This CDR3 region has 14 residues. V was shortened by 3 bases and J by 2 bases, with 11 bases between the two germline ends. CDR1 and CDR2 from the germline V gene are MNHEY and SVGAGI. Written as DNA, the CDR3 is TGTGCCAGCAGTTATCCGGGAGCGACCTACGAGCAGTACTTC. Its translation is CASSYPGATYEQYF.

This clonotype was seen a few times. The chain uses TRBV15 and TRBJ2-1, with TRBD2 matching 10 bases. The CDR3 is 16 amino acids. V trimming: 4 bases; J trimming: 4 bases; junction bases outside the gene matches: 7. The germline V gene has CDR1 LNHNV and CDR2 YYDKDF (reference sequence). CDR3 region: CATSKVKTSGYNEQFF. The CDR3 bases are TGTGCCACCAGCAAGGTGAAGACTAGCGGGTACAATGAGCAGTTCTTC.

This clonotype has just a few counts. The CDR3 nucleotides read TGCAGTGCTGGCCGGGACACACCTTCACCCCTCCACTTT. Amino acids: CSAGRDTPSPLHF. The gene calls are TRBV20-1 and TRBJ1-6; a weak D match, TRBD1 (6 bases). Germline values: CDR1 DFQATT, CDR2 SNEGSKA (reference sequence). The CDR3 totals 13 residues. V lost 5 bases, J lost 9 bases, and 14 bases lay in between.

V and J are TRBV20-1 and TRBJ1-3; D not certain. CDR3 size: 13 residues. CDR1 and CDR2 (germline): DFQATT, SNEGSKA (reference sequence). V was shortened by 6 bases and J by 3 bases, with 12 bases between the two germline ends. The CDR3 DNA sequence: TGCAGTGCGGTAGTGGGAGTTGGAAACACCATATATTTT. As protein: CSAVVGVGNTIYF.

Judged by abundance, this clonotype is large (0.1 to 1%). This sequence joins TRBV6-5 and TRBJ2-1; perhaps D is TRBD1 or TRBD2 (6 bases each). Trimming took off 0 bases at V and 10 bases at J, with 13 bases between the two ends. There are 14 residues in the CDR3. Germline assignment: CDR1 MNHEY and CDR2 SVGAGI. Here the CDR3 DNA reads TGTGCCAGCAGTTACTCCAATGGGGGGCTCGAGCAGTTCTTC. This encodes CASSYSNGGLEQFF.

This clonotype has just a few counts. This sequence joins TRBV7-2 and TRBJ2-7, with TRBD1 as a possible D gene (6 bases). Trimming cost V 4 bases and J 0 bases, with 10 bases left between them. Germline values: CDR1 SGHTA, CDR2 FQGNSA. The CDR3 is 14 residues long. This CDR3 is CASSYDRSSYEQYF. The CDR3 DNA follows: TGTGCCAGCAGCTACGACAGGAGCTCCTACGAGCAGTACTTC.

V gene TRBV20-1 combines with J gene TRBJ2-5; 12 bases match TRBD2. CDR1 is DFQATT, CDR2 SNEGSKA, per germline (reference sequence). The CDR3 contains 15 residues. V lost 3 bases, J lost 4 bases, and 6 bases stayed unmatched. For the CDR3, the DNA is TGCAGTGCTAGGTTTGCTAGCGGGGGGGGAGAGACCCAGTACTTC. Translating it yields CSARFASGGGETQYF.

CDR3 nucleotide sequence: TGTGCCAGCAGCTCGGACTTCCCACCCGAGCAGTACTTC. It codes for CASSSDFPPEQYF. The V and J genes are TRBV11-3 and TRBJ2-7; possibly TRBD2 for D (5 bases). The V and J ends lost 4 bases and 6 bases respectively, with 13 bases between them. Germline V gene lookup returns CDR1 SGHNT and CDR2 YENEEA. The CDR3 length is 13 residues. Full variable domain (outside the CDR3, taken from reference TRBV11-3 and TRBJ2-7): EAGVVQSPRYKIIEKKQPVAFWCNPISGHNTLYWYLQNLGQGPELLIRYENEEAVDDSQLPKDRFSAERLKGVDSTLKIQPAELGDSAVYLCASSSDFPPEQYFGPGTRLTVT.

The table lists this clonotype with a few counts. This chain links TRBV28 with TRBJ1-2; D unresolved. V was cut by 5 bases and J by 2 bases, with 18 bases left in between. The length of the CDR3 is 16 residues. The germline gives CDR1 MDHEN, CDR2 SYDVKM. The CDR3 reads CASSGGLGHLNYGYTF. CDR3 nucleotide sequence: TGTGCCAGCAGTGGAGGTTTAGGTCACTTAAACTATGGCTACACCTTC.

This clonotype has more than one count but fewer than ten. The chain joins TRBV2 to TRBJ1-1; no clear D gene. Looked up from germline, CDR1 is SNHLY and CDR2 is FYNNEI. The V end was cut by 6 bases, the J end by 0 bases, with 8 bases between. The CDR3 runs to 13 residues. The DNA for the CDR3 is TGTGCCAGCAGATCCACACTGAACACTGAAGCTTTCTTT. Its translation: CASRSTLNTEAFF.

This clonotype has a handful of counts. The rearrangement uses TRBV7-2 and TRBJ2-3; no firm D call. The CDR3 spans 13 residues. Germline-derived CDR1 and CDR2 are SGHTA and FQGNSA. V gave up 5 bases and J gave up 5 bases, with 11 bases separating them. Here the CDR3 DNA reads TGTGCCAGCAGCCCATACCGTGAAGATACGCAGTATTTT. Its protein is CASSPYREDTQYF.

The CDR3 DNA sequence: TGTGCCAGCAATCTAGCGGGCGAGCAGTACTTC. As protein: CASNLAGEQYF. The chain employs TRBV2 and TRBJ2-7; 8 bases align to TRBD2. Germline loops: CDR1 SNHLY, CDR2 FYNNEI. V was clipped by 7 bases and J by 6 bases; unmatched bases: 2. The CDR3 consists of 11 residues.

This clonotype was seen a single time. The chain joins TRBV20-1 to TRBJ2-1; D possibly uses TRBD1 or TRBD2 (5 bases each). This CDR3 is built from 14 residues. Germline V lookup: CDR1 DFQATT, CDR2 SNEGSKA (reference sequence). The ends were cut back, 6 bases at V and 3 bases at J, with 15 bases in the middle. The CDR3 spells CSATPGQGYNEQFF. In nucleotides, the CDR3 is TGCAGTGCCACGCCGGGGCAGGGCTACAATGAGCAGTTCTTC.

This chain uses TRBV11-2 with TRBJ1-5, with 9 bases identical to TRBD1. Losses at the gene ends were 5 bases for V and 6 bases for J; bases not matched to a gene: 5. CDR1 is SGHAT and CDR2 is FQNNGV in the germline V gene. This CDR3 comprises 14 residues. In DNA form, the CDR3 reads TGTGCCAGCAGCCGGGACAGGGCCGGTCAGCCCCAGCATTTT. This translates into CASSRDRAGQPQHF.

The gene calls are TRBV7-8 and TRBJ2-5; no firm D call. V lost 1 base and J lost 2, with 8 bases in between. Germline loops: CDR1 SGHVS, CDR2 FQNEAQ. CDR3 length: 14 amino acids. CDR3 bases: TGTGCCAGCAGCTTAGTAACGCGACAAGAGACCCAGTACTTC. Translation gives CASSLVTRQETQYF.

The J gene is TRBJ2-5, the V gene TRBV7-2; D unclear. The V end was cut by 5 bases, the J end by 5 bases, with 15 bases between. Germline V CDR1 and CDR2: SGHTA, FQGNSA. CDR3 length: 14 residues. CDR3 in amino acids: CASSPLGFRETQYF. In nucleotides, the CDR3 is TGTGCCAGCAGCCCCTTGGGGTTCAGGGAGACCCAGTACTTC. Looking up the rest from reference TRBV7-2 and TRBJ2-5 gives the full variable domain: GAGVSQSPSNKVTEKGKDVELRCDPISGHTALYWYRQSLGQGLEFLIYFQGNSAPDKSGLPSDRFSAERTGGSVSTLTIQRTQQEDSAVYLCASSPLGFRETQYFGPGTRLLVL.

This chain joins TRBV11-2 and TRBJ2-7, with 8 nucleotides matching TRBD2. V dropped 5 bases and J dropped 4; count of bases not matched to a gene: 7. The CDR3 runs 14 residues. Germline V gene data show CDR1 as SGHAT and CDR2 as FQNNGV. CDR3 sequence reads: CASSPTSGWYEQYF. CDR3 bases: TGTGCCAGCAGCCCTACTAGCGGATGGTACGAGCAGTACTTC.

V usage is TRBV24-1 and J usage is TRBJ2-3; D assignment may be TRBD1 or TRBD2 (6 bases each). From germline, CDR1 is KGHDR and CDR2 SFDVKD. This CDR3 comprises 16 residues. Deletions cut 1 base from V and 1 base from J, with 11 bases between. The CDR3 bases are TGTGCCACCAGTGATTTAGGGGGGACTGGCACAGATACGCAGTATTTT. Its translation: CATSDLGGTGTDTQYF.

The gene calls are TRBV20-1 and TRBJ2-7; 9 positions match TRBD1. V shed 5 bases, J shed 5 bases, and the junction held 10 bases outside the gene matches. Looked up from germline, CDR1 is DFQATT and CDR2 is SNEGSKA (reference sequence). CDR3 length equals 14 residues. The CDR3 protein is CSAQDTGGSDEQYF. The CDR3 DNA follows: TGCAGTGCTCAGGATACAGGGGGCTCGGACGAGCAGTACTTC.

CDR3 amino acids: CSARDLWAQETQYF. Written as DNA, the CDR3 is TGCAGTGCTAGAGATCTTTGGGCTCAAGAGACCCAGTACTTC. The V call is TRBV20-1, the J call TRBJ2-5, with D unresolved. The CDR3 has 14 residues. Germline V gene sequence: CDR1 DFQATT, CDR2 SNEGSKA (reference sequence). V shed 0 bases and J shed 2 bases, with 10 bases lying between them.